This entry lists 17 T cell receptor beta chains sequenced from one sample in a study of glioma-infiltrating T cells. Using RNA template, CDR3s of TCR alpha and beta were amplified with iRepertoire arm-PCR. TCRdb re-called the multiplex PCR reads with MiXCR, one entry per CDR3 protein. The repertoire includes some 130,000 distinct CDR3 sequences, around 23% of them detected once, and under 35% sits in the top ten. The source material was glioma tissue, nonneoplastic brain tissue, or PBMCs (not recorded which). These receptors were obtained from a human donor with low-grade glioma or glioblastoma, undergoing nonglioma brain surgery, or in good health (not recorded which).

V is TRBV7-9 and J is TRBJ1-1; 11 positions agree with TRBD1. Trimming removed 2 bases from V and 4 bases from J; junction bases left unmatched: 6. The CDR3 runs 16 residues. Germline CDR1 and CDR2: SEHNR and FQNEAQ (reference sequence). The CDR3 region is CASSLHRGTGGTEAFF. CDR3 DNA sequence: TGTGCCAGCAGCTTACACCGCGGGACAGGGGGCACTGAAGCTTTCTTT. Drawing the rest from reference TRBV7-9 and TRBJ1-1, the complete variable domain is DTGVSQNPRHKITKRGQNVTFRCDPISEHNRLYWYRQTLGQGPEFLTYFQNEAQLEKSRLLSDRFSAERPKGSFSTLEIQRTEQGDSAMYLCASSLHRGTGGTEAFFGQGTRLTVV.

V gene TRBV3-1 combines with J gene TRBJ2-5, with no clear D. The CDR3 loop spans 12 amino acids. Germline V gene sequence: CDR1 LGHDT, CDR2 YNNKEL (reference sequence). Trimming took off 3 bases at V and 4 bases at J, with 6 bases between the two ends. The CDR3 DNA sequence: TGTGCCAGCAGCCAGCGGAGAGAGACCCAGTACTTC. This codes for CASSQRRETQYF.

The CDR3 protein is CSSSGDGTYEQYV. CDR3 nucleotide sequence: TGTTCCAGCAGTGGAGACGGAACCTACGAGCAGTACGTC. The J gene is TRBJ2-7, the V gene TRBV6-5; D is unclear. From germline, CDR1 is MNHEY and CDR2 SVGAGI. The CDR3 extends over 13 amino acids.

Only a few counts were recorded for this clonotype. The chain couples TRBV24-1 to TRBJ2-3; D not certain. Deletions cut 6 bases from V and 0 bases from J, with 12 bases between. This CDR3 comprises 15 residues. Germline assignment: CDR1 KGHDR and CDR2 SFDVKD. The DNA of the CDR3 is TGTGCCACCAGTTTGGCCTACGGCAGCACAGATACGCAGTATTTT. Translation gives CATSLAYGSTDTQYF.

This clonotype was recorded a few times. The genes are TRBV6-1 and TRBJ2-7; D call uncertain. Germline CDR1 MNHNS, CDR2 SASEGT. The CDR3 has 13 residues. V was shortened by 8 bases and J by 2 bases, with 13 bases between the two germline ends. The CDR3 loop reads CASPRAGAYEQYV. For the CDR3, the DNA is TGTGCCAGCCCAAGGGCAGGAGCCTACGAGCAGTACGTC.

This clonotype was counted only a few times. V and J are TRBV2 and TRBJ2-5; TRBD1 agrees at 8 bases. Germline CDR1 and CDR2: SNHLY and FYNNEI. J was trimmed by 1 base and V by 4 bases; bases with no gene match: 11. The CDR3 is 17 residues long. The CDR3: CASSGGPGQDPQETQYF. CDR3 DNA sequence: TGTGCCAGCAGTGGAGGTCCGGGACAGGACCCCCAAGAGACCCAGTACTTC.

This clonotype was picked up a small number of times. The rearrangement joins TRBV7-2 to TRBJ2-5; TRBD2 matches 9 bases. The CDR3 has 16 residues. Germline CDR1 is SGHTA and CDR2 is FQGNSA. Unmatched junction bases numbered 6, after V lost 3 bases and J lost 1 base. As DNA, the CDR3 is TGTGCCAGCAGCTTGGTAGCGGGGGTCGTCCAAGAGACCCAGTACTTC. Translating gives CASSLVAGVVQETQYF.

In its sample, this clonotype is medium-sized. The rearrangement joins TRBV6-1 to TRBJ2-1; D not resolved. The V gene lost 7 bases and the J gene lost 8 bases, with 9 bases spanning the gap. The CDR3 covers 11 residues. From germline, CDR1 is MNHNS and CDR2 SASEGT. The CDR3 reads CASTQLDEQFF. CDR3 nucleotides: TGTGCCAGCACCCAGTTGGATGAGCAGTTCTTC.

The V call is TRBV27, the J call TRBJ1-6; D possibly corresponds to TRBD1 (5 bases). With 5 bases removed from V and 0 bases from J, the gap between germline ends came to 11 bases. This CDR3 region has 16 residues. Germline CDR1 and CDR2: MNHEY and SMNVEV (reference sequence). CDR3: CASSPGRSSYNSPLHF. CDR3 nucleotides: TGTGCCAGCAGTCCGGGACGGAGCTCCTATAATTCACCCCTCCACTTT.

Only a few counts were recorded for this clonotype. The V gene is TRBV20-1, the J gene TRBJ2-2; D is ambiguous. The V gene's germline CDR1 is DFQATT and CDR2 SNEGSKA (reference sequence). Trimming pared 1 base from V and 4 bases from J, leaving 7 bases between. The CDR3 length is 13 residues. CDR3 residues: CSARVGGTGELFF. CDR3 DNA sequence: TGCAGTGCTAGAGTGGGCGGCACCGGGGAGCTGTTTTTT.

The genes are TRBV6-1 and TRBJ2-5; 9 nucleotides agree with TRBD1. The V and J ends lost 5 bases and 1 base, in that order; junction bases with no gene match: 5. The CDR3 loop spans 15 amino acids. The germline CDR1 and CDR2 sequences are MNHNS and SASEGT. The CDR3 nucleotides are TGTGCCAGCAGTAGGGACAGGGAGCGCCAAGAGACCCAGTACTTC. Protein: CASSRDRERQETQYF.

V and J are TRBV2 and TRBJ2-7; unclear D gene. Per germline, CDR1 SNHLY and CDR2 FYNNEI. Between the trimmed V and J ends, which lost 11 bases and 4 bases, there was a span of 15 bases. The CDR3 consists of 12 residues. The CDR3 here is CAVTDTIYEQYV. Written as DNA, the CDR3 is TGTGCCGTTACAGACACGATATACGAGCAGTACGTC.

The chain is built from TRBV29-1 and TRBJ2-3; possibly TRBD1 or TRBD2 for D (5 bases each). This CDR3 spans 15 amino acids. The V gene's germline CDR1 is SQVTM and CDR2 ANQGSEA. Trimming left V 5 bases short and J 0 bases short, with 15 bases between. As DNA, the CDR3 is TGCAGCGTTCCGTTGAGGGGATCTAGCACAGATACGCAGTATTTT. Encoded protein: CSVPLRGSSTDTQYF.

This rearrangement joins TRBV7-4 to TRBJ1-2; tentatively, D is TRBD1 (6 bases). V was shortened by 6 bases and J by 4 bases, with 15 bases between the two germline ends. Germline CDR1 reads SGHVT; CDR2 reads SQSDAQ. This CDR3 contains 14 residues. In DNA form, the CDR3 reads TGTGCCAGCAGATCCTCTAGGGGGTCCTATGGCTACACCTTC. This sequence encodes CASRSSRGSYGYTF.

In regard to this clonotype: At one end, the junction sequence differs from germline, possibly due to a read error. The chain uses TRBV11-2 and TRBJ2-3; D not resolved. This CDR3 region has 15 residues. Germline V gene data show CDR1 as SGHAT and CDR2 as FQNNGV. CDR3 nucleotides: TGTGCCAGCAACTTAGATCTGTTGAGCTCAGATACGCAGTATTTT. Translated, it gives CASNLDLLSSDTQYF.

This clonotype has only a few counts. The chain uses TRBV7-2 and TRBJ1-6; 7 bases match TRBD1. The CDR3 contains 14 residues. J gave up 14 bases and V 5 bases, and 12 bases lay outside the gene matches. CDR1 SGHTA and CDR2 FQGNSA come from the germline V gene. The CDR3 region is CASSLIVGGRALHF. The CDR3 DNA follows: TGTGCCAGCAGCCTCATAGTAGGGGGCAGGGCCCTCCACTTT.

The rearrangement joins TRBV12-3 or TRBV12-4 to TRBJ1-1; 7 nucleotides align to TRBD1. This CDR3 spans 16 amino acids. The V and J ends lost 7 bases and 1 base, in that order; junction bases with no gene match: 12. DNA of the CDR3: TGTGCCAGCACTCCCGGACAGGTGGGGCCGAACACTGAAGCTTTCTTT. Translation: CASTPGQVGPNTEAFF.